Described below is a single T cell receptor beta chain sequence and its context. No antigen is known for it. The PCR had 60 Vbeta and 13 Jbeta primers. Sequenced by immunoSEQ multiplex PCR; TCRdb stores in-frame clones only, minus some. Here the sample spans around 120,000 clones, roughly 80% being singletons. This CDR3 spans 16 amino acids. Germline loops: CDR1 MGHRA, CDR2 YSYEKL. Trimming removed 3 bases from V and 1 base from J, with 15 bases in between. The data belong to a study of cytomegalovirus exposure and HLA in healthy donors. The overall study: Approximately 80 million unique TCRs, all from HLA-typed donors, were included in an early release of the data. Points from the study as a whole: Earlier analysis yielded a pattern in which most TCR beta V segments were productive about 90% or about 30% of the time. HLA allele associations emerged for roughly 17,000 TCR beta sequences in a later analysis, at 0.05 false discovery rate.

This sequence originates from a man younger than 45 in good health and CMV-seronegative. What was sequenced was PBMCs. The gene calls are TRBV4-1 and TRBJ1-2; the D is unclear. The CDR3 is CASSHIASEGNYGYTF. Here the CDR3 DNA reads TGCGCCAGCAGCCATATTGCTTCAGAGGGTAACTATGGCTACACCTTC.